Detailed here is one TCR beta chain. Antigen unknown. These data belong to a study of T cells expressing NK-cell markers. Study-wide context: HCMV seropositivity marked most of the eight sequenced donors; one was seronegative. Study-level results: The contribution of dominant NKG2C+ clonotypes to CD8+ T cells in roughly 6 donors was roughly 1.0-7.5%.

The length of the CDR3 is 12 residues. CDR1 is SEHNR, CDR2 FQNEAQ, per germline (reference sequence). TCRdb re-analyzed the 5' RACE reads; it lists each CDR3 protein once, without DNA. The clone table shows roughly 300,000 distinct CDR3 sequences, with the ten largest holding 4% to 5%. This chain connects TRBV7-9 to TRBJ1-1. This sequence was found in a woman between 18 and 75 years old in good health. Sequenced material: blood T cells: a sorted CD56 or NKG2C T cell subset, CD4+ or CD8+ T cells, or bulk PBMC T cells (not recorded which). This CDR3 reads CASSLESPEAFF.